These T cell receptor beta chains were read from a single sample in a study of T cell responses to AZD1222 COVID-19 vaccine. TCRdb's table, derived via immunoSEQ multiplex PCR, lists solely in-frame clones and lacks some. The sample lists about 84,000 clones, about 90% occurring once. The sequences come from peripheral blood, collected 28 days after the second AZD1222 dose. Every receptor here comes from an adult who received the AZD1222 COVID-19 vaccine. Each CDR3 is given with its conserved first and last residue. D genes are given only for firm matches. The size field is filled for only some rows; it gives once, few, many or a size class.

j_gene: TRBJ1-2; abundance: NA; v_gene: TRBV2; d_gene: TRBD1; CDR3nt: TGTGCCAGCAGTGAAGGGGACAGGGGCGGCTACACCTTC; CDR3aa: CASSEGDRGGYTF
j_gene: TRBJ1-2; abundance: NA; v_gene: TRBV3-1/TRBV3-2; d_gene: NA; CDR3nt: TGTGCCAGCAGCCAAGCAGGGGGCTACACCTTC; CDR3aa: CASSQAGGYTF
j_gene: TRBJ1-2; abundance: NA; v_gene: TRBV12-3/TRBV12-4; d_gene: NA; CDR3nt: TGTGCCAGCAGTTTGGAGGAGATACATTACACCTTC; CDR3aa: CASSLEEIHYTF
j_gene: TRBJ2-3; abundance: few; v_gene: TRBV7-2; d_gene: NA; CDR3nt: TGTGCCAGCAGTCCGGGTCGGGGCACAGATACGCAGTATTTT; CDR3aa: CASSPGRGTDTQYF
j_gene: TRBJ1-1; abundance: few; v_gene: TRBV11-2; d_gene: NA; CDR3nt: TGTGCCAGCAGCTTAAGGCGGGGGCCCAACACTGAAGCTTTCTTT; CDR3aa: CASSLRRGPNTEAFF
j_gene: TRBJ1-5; abundance: NA; v_gene: TRBV5-6; d_gene: NA; CDR3nt: TGTGCCAGCAGCGGAGACCGGGACTCTATACGTAAGGGCAATCAGCCCCAGCATTTT; CDR3aa: CASSGDRDSIRKGNQPQHF
j_gene: TRBJ1-5; abundance: NA; v_gene: TRBV5-4; d_gene: TRBD1; CDR3nt: TGTGCCAGCAGCTTAGGGGGACAGATAAATCAGCCCCAGCATTTT; CDR3aa: CASSLGGQINQPQHF
j_gene: TRBJ2-1; abundance: NA; v_gene: TRBV5-1; d_gene: TRBD1; CDR3nt: TGCGCCAGCAGCCGGGGGGACAGGGCCGGTGAGCAGTTCTTC; CDR3aa: CASSRGDRAGEQFF
j_gene: TRBJ1-1; abundance: NA; v_gene: TRBV2; d_gene: NA; CDR3nt: TGTGCCAGCAGTGAAGCGCAGTCGGCCTTCGACACTGAAGCTTTCTTT; CDR3aa: CASSEAQSAFDTEAFF
j_gene: TRBJ2-2; abundance: NA; v_gene: TRBV29-1; d_gene: NA; CDR3nt: TGCAGCGCACTCCAGGGGAACACCGGGGAGCTGTTTTTT; CDR3aa: CSALQGNTGELFF
j_gene: TRBJ2-1; abundance: NA; v_gene: TRBV14; d_gene: NA; CDR3nt: TGTGCCAGCAGCCAAGTCTCACGGCAGTACAATGAGCAGTTCTTC; CDR3aa: CASSQVSRQYNEQFF
j_gene: TRBJ1-5; abundance: NA; v_gene: TRBV10-3; d_gene: NA; CDR3nt: TGTGCCATCAGTGTGGGTGGGACCGGCAATCAGCCCCAGCATTTT; CDR3aa: CAISVGGTGNQPQHF
j_gene: TRBJ1-2; abundance: medium-sized; v_gene: TRBV15; d_gene: TRBD1; CDR3nt: TGTGCCACCAGCAGTCACGACACAGGGGCCGGCTATGGCTACACCTTC; CDR3aa: CATSSHDTGAGYGYTF
j_gene: TRBJ1-5; abundance: NA; v_gene: TRBV5-1; d_gene: TRBD1; CDR3nt: TGCGCCAGCAGCTTGGAGGGGGCAAGCAATCAGCCCCAGCATTTT; CDR3aa: CASSLEGASNQPQHF